These T cell receptor beta chains were read from a single sample in a study of cytomegalovirus exposure and HLA in healthy donors. The method was immunoSEQ multiplex PCR; TCRdb's version includes in-frame clones alone and lacks a portion of them. Of around 160,000 clones in the sample, 60% to 85% are singletons; the top ten hold 6.5% to 8%. Material: PBMCs. The receptors here all came from a woman between 40 and 55 years old in good health and CMV-seropositive. Each CDR3 is given with its conserved first and last residue. The order of the fields is V gene, D gene, clone size, J gene, CDR3 protein, CDR3 DNA. D genes are given only for firm matches. Clone size is shown for a subset of rows, as once, few, many or a class of expanded clone.

>TRBV11-1|NA|NA|TRBJ2-1
CASSTDRYNEQFF
TGTGCCAGCAGCACCGACAGGTACAATGAGCAGTTCTTC
>TRBV9|NA|NA|TRBJ1-3
CASSVGGTDSGNTIYF
TGTGCCAGCAGCGTAGGCGGGACCGACTCTGGAAACACCATATATTTT
>TRBV2|NA|NA|TRBJ1-3
CASRSLGNTIYF
TGTGCCAGCAGGTCATTGGGAAACACCATATATTTT
>TRBV7-2|TRBD1|NA|TRBJ1-1
CASSFGDGTGLMNTEAFF
TGTGCCAGCAGCTTTGGAGACGGGACAGGTCTAATGAACACTGAAGCTTTCTTT
>TRBV10-2|TRBD2|once|TRBJ2-3
CASSESKRGYGDTQYF
TGCGCCAGCAGTGAGTCGAAGCGGGGTTATGGAGATACGCAGTATTTT
>TRBV27|TRBD1|NA|TRBJ2-1
CASSVDRGGEQFF
TGTGCCAGCAGTGTCGACAGGGGAGGAGAGCAGTTCTTC
>TRBV7-2|TRBD1|NA|TRBJ2-5
CASSPGQERRTQYF
TGTGCCAGCAGCCCGGGACAGGAGAGGCGGACCCAGTACTTC
>TRBV2|TRBD1|NA|TRBJ2-1
CASSNRGGNEQFF
TGTGCCAGCAGTAACAGGGGTGGCAATGAGCAGTTCTTC
>TRBV19|NA|NA|TRBJ2-2
CATLRASAGTGELFF
TGTGCCACCCTAAGGGCTAGCGCGGGAACCGGGGAGCTGTTTTTT
>TRBV6-1|NA|NA|TRBJ1-1
CASSRHRGADTEAFF
TGTGCCAGCAGTCGTCACAGAGGAGCGGACACTGAAGCTTTCTTT
>TRBV5-4|TRBD2|NA|TRBJ2-1
CASSTGLASTYNEQFF
TGTGCCAGCAGCACGGGACTAGCGAGTACCTACAATGAGCAGTTCTTC
>TRBV5-6|NA|NA|TRBJ2-2
CASSSGLDYNTGELFF
TGTGCCAGCAGCTCCGGACTGGACTACAACACCGGGGAGCTGTTTTTT
>TRBV6-5|TRBD1|few|TRBJ2-1
CASSSTGGAGNEQFF
TGTGCCAGCAGCTCCACAGGGGGCGCGGGGAATGAGCAGTTCTTC
>TRBV19|NA|NA|TRBJ1-1
CASSSQGSTEAFF
TGTGCCAGTAGTAGCCAGGGGAGCACTGAAGCTTTCTTT
>TRBV4-1|NA|NA|TRBJ2-7
CASSLGTGISYEQYF
TGCGCCAGCAGCCTAGGAACAGGGATATCCTACGAGCAGTACTTC
>TRBV6-1|NA|NA|TRBJ2-3
CATPKHAASTDTQYF
TGTGCCACCCCGAAGCATGCAGCGAGCACAGATACGCAGTATTTT
>TRBV2|TRBD1|NA|TRBJ1-5
CASRPTGGTNQPQHF
TGTGCCAGCAGACCCACAGGGGGGACCAATCAGCCCCAGCATTTT
>TRBV6-5|NA|NA|TRBJ2-1
CASTPTGPNYNEQFF
TGTGCCAGCACGCCGACAGGTCCAAACTACAATGAGCAGTTCTTC
>TRBV28|NA|NA|TRBJ2-2
CASSFPGEAGELFF
TGTGCCAGCAGTTTCCCTGGGGAGGCCGGGGAGCTGTTTTTT
>TRBV7-9|TRBD1|NA|TRBJ2-7
CASSFGTGGLYEQYF
TGTGCCAGCAGCTTCGGGACAGGGGGCTTGTACGAGCAGTACTTC
>TRBV18|TRBD1|NA|TRBJ1-5
CASSPRGNWEPQHF
TGTGCCAGCTCTCCCAGGGGGAATTGGGAGCCCCAGCATTTT
>TRBV7-3|TRBD1|few|TRBJ2-3
CASSSQGARADTQYF
TGTGCCAGCAGCTCTCAGGGGGCAAGGGCAGATACGCAGTATTTT
>TRBV27|NA|few|TRBJ1-1
CASSLWADSEAFF
TGTGCCAGCAGTTTATGGGCGGACAGTGAAGCTTTCTTT
>TRBV5-1|NA|NA|TRBJ2-5
CASSPIGAGNQETQYF
TGCGCCAGCAGCCCGATAGGGGCGGGGAACCAAGAGACCCAGTACTTC
>TRBV4-2|NA|NA|TRBJ2-5
CASSGIGQIQETQYF
TGTGCCAGCAGCGGAATCGGACAGATCCAAGAGACCCAGTACTTC
>TRBV4-1|TRBD1|NA|TRBJ1-2
CASSLPGTVYGYTF
TGCGCCAGCAGCCTACCCGGGACAGTCTATGGCTACACCTTC
>TRBV18|NA|once|TRBJ1-4
CASSPRQSEKLFF
TGTGCCAGCTCACCTAGACAGAGTGAAAAACTGTTTTTT
>TRBV5-1|TRBD1|few|TRBJ2-7
CASSFTTGTGSYEQYF
TGCGCCAGCAGCTTTACGACAGGGACCGGCTCCTACGAGCAGTACTTC
>TRBV6-6|NA|NA|TRBJ1-1
CASAFPGGTFNTEAFF
TGTGCCAGCGCTTTTCCCGGCGGGACCTTCAACACTGAAGCTTTCTTT
>TRBV7-2|NA|NA|TRBJ2-6
CASSPPQGTSGANVLTF
TGTGCCAGCAGCCCGCCACAGGGAACCTCTGGGGCCAACGTCCTGACTTTC
>TRBV10-3|NA|few|TRBJ1-6
CAISESGGRSPLHF
TGTGCCATCAGTGAGTCAGGAGGGCGTTCACCCCTCCACTTT
>TRBV30|NA|NA|TRBJ1-1
CAWSPEAFF
TGTGCCTGGAGTCCGGAAGCTTTCTTT
>TRBV5-1|NA|NA|TRBJ1-1
CASSLGGVNTEAFF
TGCGCCAGCAGCCTAGGGGGGGTGAACACTGAAGCTTTCTTT
>TRBV7-9|NA|NA|TRBJ1-4
CASSLVWTDDYEKLFF
TGTGCCAGCAGCTTAGTCTGGACAGATGATTATGAAAAACTGTTTTTT
>TRBV7-9|TRBD2|NA|TRBJ2-1
CASSSQAGTYNEQFF
TGTGCCAGCAGCTCCCAAGCGGGGACCTACAATGAGCAGTTCTTC
>TRBV6-1|NA|NA|TRBJ1-4
CASSELGRFNEKLFF
TGTGCCAGCAGTGAATTGGGCAGATTTAATGAAAAACTGTTTTTT
>TRBV6-1|TRBD1|NA|TRBJ1-2
CASSTDRDRGGYTF
TGTGCCAGCAGCACCGACCGGGACAGAGGTGGCTACACCTTC
>TRBV7-9|TRBD2|NA|TRBJ2-7
CASSSDLAGVYEQYF
TGTGCCAGCAGCTCTGATTTAGCGGGGGTCTACGAGCAGTACTTC
>TRBV30|NA|once|TRBJ1-5
CAWTGQSNQPQHF
TGTGCCTGGACTGGACAGAGCAATCAGCCCCAGCATTTT
>TRBV27|TRBD2|NA|TRBJ2-7
CASSSRLAGGGEQYF
TGTGCCAGCAGTTCCCGACTAGCGGGGGGCGGCGAGCAGTACTTC
>TRBV5-1|TRBD1|NA|TRBJ2-5
CASSFQFDRAETQYF
TGCGCCAGCAGCTTCCAATTCGACAGGGCGGAGACCCAGTACTTC
>TRBV12-5|NA|NA|TRBJ2-5
CASGLGGAGETQYF
TGTGCTAGTGGTCTGGGGGGGGCGGGAGAGACCCAGTACTTC
>TRBV12-5|TRBD2|NA|TRBJ2-3
CAGGAVEKRDKRGSTDTQYF
TGTGCCGGGGGGGCTGTCGAAAAAAGGGACAAGCGGGGGAGCACAGATACGCAGTATTTT